Shown below are 30 T cell receptor beta chains from a single sample sequenced in a study of T cells in Graves' hyperthyroidism and ophthalmopathy. RNA transcripts served as the template for amplifying TCR beta CDR3 regions. Initially, a first-round RT-PCR of the TCR CDR3 employed the HTBI primer set. TCRdb called the multiplex PCR reads again in MiXCR, with one record for every CDR3 protein. The repertoire holds around 610,000 distinct CDR3 sequences, with 14% to 15% as singletons. Sample: blood. The receptors derive from a woman aged 40 to 50 with Graves' ophthalmopathy.

This clonotype was counted between two and nine times. One end of the junction does not line up with germline, which may come from a read error. V gene TRBV11-3 combines with J gene TRBJ2-5, with D perhaps TRBD1 (5 bases). This CDR3 comprises 14 residues. The germline gives CDR1 SGHNT, CDR2 YENEEA. This CDR3 reads CASSPRVFGEIQYF. CDR3 nucleotides: TGTGCCAGCAGCCCCAGGGTTTTCGGAGAGATCCAGTACTTC.

The rearrangement links TRBV3-1 to TRBJ1-6; D might be TRBD1 (5 bases). This CDR3 has 15 residues. Per the germline V gene, CDR1 is LGHDT and CDR2 is YNNKEL (reference sequence). V was shortened by 5 bases and J by 3 bases, with 11 bases between the two germline ends. CDR3 sequence (DNA): TGTGCCAGCAGCACCGCGGGGGGCTATAATTCACCCCTCCACTTT. This encodes CASSTAGGYNSPLHF. Supplemented by reference TRBV3-1 and TRBJ1-6, the full variable domain reads DTAVSQTPKYLVTQMGNDKSIKCEQNLGHDTMYWYKQDSKKFLKIMFSYNNKELIINETVPNRFSPKSPDKAHLNLHINSLELGDSAVYFCASSTAGGYNSPLHFGNGTRLTVT.

This clonotype was counted many times. V is TRBV7-2 and J is TRBJ2-5; 9 nucleotides match TRBD2. Germline V lookup: CDR1 SGHTA, CDR2 FQGNSA. CDR3 size: 15 residues. The ends lost 3 bases at V and 3 bases at J; junction bases unmatched: 5. The CDR3: CASSLRVAGEETQYF. In nucleotides, the CDR3 is TGTGCCAGCAGCTTGAGGGTAGCGGGAGAAGAGACCCAGTACTTC. The full variable domain, its missing parts supplied by reference TRBV7-2 and TRBJ2-5, is GAGVSQSPSNKVTEKGKDVELRCDPISGHTALYWYRQSLGQGLEFLIYFQGNSAPDKSGLPSDRFSAERTGGSVSTLTIQRTQQEDSAVYLCASSLRVAGEETQYFGPGTRLLVL.

V and J are TRBV20-1 and TRBJ1-1; D not certain. The V end was cut by 6 bases, the J end by 1 base, with 15 bases between. There are 14 residues in the CDR3. Per germline, CDR1 DFQATT and CDR2 SNEGSKA (reference sequence). CDR3 bases: TGCAGTGCGTACCTTGGCAGTCAGAACACTGAAGCTTTCTTT. Translating gives CSAYLGSQNTEAFF.

There are a few counts of this clonotype. The rearrangement links TRBV28 to TRBJ2-3; D is ambiguous. This CDR3 has 13 amino acids. CDR1 is MDHEN, CDR2 SYDVKM, per germline. Trimming left V 6 bases short and J 2 bases short, with 9 bases between. For the CDR3, the DNA is TGTGCCAGCAGATACGGCCTCACAGATACGCAGTATTTT. It is translated as CASRYGLTDTQYF. Looking up the rest from reference TRBV28 and TRBJ2-3 gives the full variable domain: DVKVTQSSRYLVKRTGEKVFLECVQDMDHENMFWYRQDPGLGLRLIYFSYDVKMKEKGDIPEGYSVSREKKERFSLILESASTNQTSMYLCASRYGLTDTQYFGPGTRLTVL.

This clonotype was recorded at least ten times. The chain couples TRBV20-1 to TRBJ2-5; 9 nucleotides agree with TRBD1. V gave up 6 bases and J gave up 7 bases; unmatched junction bases: 18. The CDR3 loop spans 16 amino acids. CDR1 DFQATT and CDR2 SNEGSKA come from the germline V gene (reference sequence). CDR3 in DNA: TGCAGTGCCCACGGACCGCCGGGACAGGGAGGGGGGACCCAGTACTTC. Residues: CSAHGPPGQGGGTQYF.

This clonotype was picked up a small number of times. The rearrangement links TRBV3-1 to TRBJ1-5; 8 positions match TRBD1. The V and J ends lost 1 base and 7 bases, in that order; junction bases with no gene match: 3. The germline CDR1 and CDR2 sequences are LGHDT and YNNKEL (reference sequence). This CDR3 comprises 14 residues. The CDR3 loop reads CASSQAGTGQPQHF. DNA for the CDR3: TGTGCCAGCAGCCAAGCCGGGACAGGCCAGCCCCAGCATTTT. Full variable domain (outside the CDR3, taken from reference TRBV3-1 and TRBJ1-5): DTAVSQTPKYLVTQMGNDKSIKCEQNLGHDTMYWYKQDSKKFLKIMFSYNNKELIINETVPNRFSPKSPDKAHLNLHINSLELGDSAVYFCASSQAGTGQPQHFGDGTRLSIL.

There are a few counts of this clonotype. This sequence joins TRBV5-1 and TRBJ1-1; TRBD1 matches at 10 bases. Germline CDR1 and CDR2: SGHRS and YFSETQ. The CDR3 is 14 residues long. Unmatched junction bases numbered 4, after V lost 4 bases and J lost 4 bases. CDR3 sequence (DNA): TGCGCCAGCAGCGCCGGACAGGGGGGCACTGAAGCTTTCTTT. Its protein product is CASSAGQGGTEAFF.

In this sample, this clonotype turned up many times. V and J are TRBV28 and TRBJ2-2; TRBD2 is a possible D gene (5 bases). V gave up 6 bases and J gave up 7 bases, with 12 bases separating them. Looked up from germline, CDR1 is MDHEN and CDR2 is SYDVKM. CDR3 length: 13 residues. The CDR3 sequence: CASSRTRIGELFF. In DNA form, the CDR3 reads TGTGCCAGCAGCCGAACTAGGATCGGGGAGCTGTTTTTT.

In its sample, this clonotype was seen many times. The chain employs TRBV6-5 and TRBJ2-7; TRBD1 matches 9 bases. Germline CDR1 and CDR2: MNHEY and SVGAGI. The CDR3 runs to 17 residues. J lost 3 bases, V lost 2 bases, and 11 bases had no gene match. The CDR3 bases are TGTGCCAGCAGTTACCCAGCAGACAGGGGGAAAGGCTACGAGCAGTACTTC. This sequence encodes CASSYPADRGKGYEQYF.

This clonotype occurred a few times. The genes are TRBV7-9 and TRBJ2-7, with D possibly being TRBD1 (7 bases). This CDR3 comprises 15 residues. V was trimmed by 7 bases and J by 4 bases, leaving 20 bases between them. Germline values: CDR1 SEHNR, CDR2 FQNEAQ (reference sequence). This CDR3 reads CASTTQGAGGYEQYF. In DNA form, the CDR3 reads TGTGCCAGCACCACCCAAGGGGCAGGGGGGTACGAGCAGTACTTC.

This clonotype showed up many times. The chain carries TRBV6-2 or TRBV6-3 and TRBJ2-5; TRBD1 or TRBD2 may be the D gene (5 bases each). The V gene's germline CDR1 is MNHEY and CDR2 SVGEGT. V shed 6 bases and J shed 3 bases, with 17 bases lying between them. The CDR3 is made up of 15 amino acids. In DNA form, the CDR3 reads TGTGCCAGCAGCCCTTTTCGGGGCGGCAAAGAGACCCAGTACTTC. Translated: CASSPFRGGKETQYF.

This clonotype was observed at least ten times. The gene calls are TRBV12-3 or TRBV12-4 and TRBJ2-2; TRBD2 matches at 12 bases. J gave up 6 bases and V 5 bases, and 7 bases lay outside the gene matches. The CDR3 loop spans 16 amino acids. Here the CDR3 reads CASSASTSGSAGELFF. The CDR3 region has the DNA TGTGCCAGCAGTGCGTCGACTAGCGGGAGTGCCGGGGAGCTGTTTTTT.

The chain carries TRBV9 and TRBJ1-5; no firm D call. The germline V gene encodes CDR1 SGDLS and CDR2 YYNGEE. V was pared by 3 bases and J by 7 bases, with 14 bases between. This CDR3 region has 14 residues. In nucleotides, the CDR3 is TGTGCCAGCAGCGCTGACCTGGCACCCCAGCCCCAGCATTTT. It specifies CASSADLAPQPQHF.

The CDR3 DNA reads as TGTGCCAGCAGTTCCTCAGGGGTCCCGAAGCTGTTTTTT. Amino acid sequence: CASSSSGVPKLFF. The rearrangement links TRBV6-9 to TRBJ2-2; D possibly corresponds to TRBD1 (6 bases). Trimming cost V 4 bases and J 12 bases, with 15 bases left between them. The CDR3 consists of 13 residues. Per germline, CDR1 MNHGY and CDR2 SVAAGI.

The V call is TRBV7-8, the J call TRBJ2-7, with 7 bases identical to TRBD1. CDR1 is SGHVS and CDR2 is FQNEAQ in the germline V gene. The trim removed 4 bases at V and 3 bases at J, leaving 6 bases unmatched. The CDR3 length is 14 residues. This chain's CDR3 is CASSSPGQHYEQYF. The DNA of the CDR3 is TGTGCCAGCAGCTCTCCGGGACAGCACTACGAGCAGTACTTC.

Only a few counts were recorded for this clonotype. The rearrangement uses TRBV6-5 and TRBJ2-7; D not resolved. CDR1 and CDR2 (germline): MNHEY, SVGAGI. The V and J ends lost 0 bases and 3 bases respectively, with 12 bases between them. CDR3 length equals 15 residues. CDR3 bases: TGTGCCAGCAGTTACTCGAAGCAGGTAAACTACGAGCAGTACTTC. Amino acid sequence: CASSYSKQVNYEQYF.

This clonotype was found many times. This chain links TRBV28 with TRBJ1-1; D uncertain. The CDR3 runs 12 residues. CDR1 and CDR2 (germline): MDHEN, SYDVKM. V gave up 3 bases and J gave up 8 bases, with 10 bases separating them. CDR3 coding DNA: TGTGCCAGCAGTTTCGAGACGGCAGAAGCTTTCTTT. Its translation: CASSFETAEAFF.

This clonotype appeared many times. The chain joins TRBV28 to TRBJ1-5; unclear D gene. CDR1 and CDR2 from the germline V gene are MDHEN and SYDVKM. With 3 bases removed from V and 5 bases from J, the gap between germline ends came to 5 bases. This CDR3 is 12 amino acids long. The CDR3 DNA follows: TGTGCCAGCAGTTTTGAGTATCAGCCCCAGCATTTT. This codes for CASSFEYQPQHF.

The table lists this clonotype with many counts. The gene calls are TRBV12-3 or TRBV12-4 and TRBJ2-7, with TRBD1 matching over 9 bases. Losses at the gene ends were 6 bases for V and 3 bases for J; bases not matched to a gene: 3. The CDR3 totals 13 residues. The CDR3 protein is CASRQGQGYEQYF. CDR3 bases: TGTGCCAGCAGACAGGGACAGGGCTACGAGCAGTACTTC.

As concerns this clonotype: This may be a read error, as it is one base from a much larger clone. The genes are TRBV11-3 and TRBJ2-6, with D hard to call. Per germline, CDR1 SGHNT and CDR2 YENEEA. Trimming pared 5 bases from V and 2 bases from J, leaving 10 bases between. This CDR3 is built from 15 residues. The DNA for the CDR3 is TGTGCCAGCAGCACCGGCTTAGCTGGGGCCAACGTCCTGACTTTC. Its protein is CASSTGLAGANVLTF.

In its sample, this clonotype was seen many times. The chain carries TRBV6-1 and TRBJ2-7, with D possibly called TRBD1 or TRBD2 (5 bases each). CDR3 size: 14 residues. Germline assignment: CDR1 MNHNS and CDR2 SASEGT. The V end was cut by 6 bases, the J end by 3 bases, with 15 bases between. CDR3 sequence reads: CASRAIEGHYEQYF. The DNA for the CDR3 is TGTGCCAGCAGAGCGATAGAGGGGCACTACGAGCAGTACTTC.

The table lists this clonotype with many counts. V is TRBV3-1 and J is TRBJ1-1; tentatively, D is TRBD1 (6 bases). The CDR3 sequence is 12 residues long. Germline V gene lookup returns CDR1 LGHDT and CDR2 YNNKEL (reference sequence). The V end was cut by 2 bases, the J end by 7 bases, with 8 bases between. The CDR3 sequence: CASSQTGFEAFF. The DNA of the CDR3 is TGTGCCAGCAGCCAAACAGGGTTTGAAGCTTTCTTT.

This clonotype was seen at least ten times. The CDR3 spells CASRGYYEQYF. The CDR3 coding sequence is TGTGCCAGCAGGGGGTACTACGAGCAGTACTTC. The chain joins TRBV27 to TRBJ2-7; no firm D call. V was cut by 6 bases and J by 3 bases, with 6 bases left in between. CDR1 is MNHEY and CDR2 is SMNVEV in the germline V gene (reference sequence). This CDR3 region has 11 residues.

This clonotype was seen repeatedly, ten times or more. The J gene is TRBJ2-7, the V gene TRBV6-1, with D perhaps given as TRBD1 or TRBD2 (5 bases each). CDR3 length: 14 amino acids. V dropped 5 bases and J dropped 6 bases, with 17 bases sitting between them. Per the germline V gene, CDR1 is MNHNS and CDR2 is SASEGT. The CDR3 here is CASSTGRDALEQYF. The CDR3 DNA follows: TGTGCCAGCAGTACAGGACGGGACGCACTCGAGCAGTACTTC.

This clonotype was seen more than once but under ten times. This chain joins TRBV6-2 or TRBV6-3 and TRBJ2-7; 8 positions agree with TRBD2. The V segment lost 2 bases and the J segment 6 bases; nucleotides outside the gene matches: 9. CDR1 and CDR2 from the germline V gene are MNHEY and SVGEGT. This CDR3 is built from 15 residues. The CDR3 protein is CASSYGPGGGIEQYF. DNA for the CDR3: TGTGCCAGCAGTTACGGCCCCGGGGGGGGAATCGAGCAGTACTTC.

In its sample, this clonotype was seen many times. The CDR3 region has the DNA TGTGCCAGCAGCTTAAGGGGCTCGGACACTGAAGCTTTCTTT. This gives the protein CASSLRGSDTEAFF. This chain uses TRBV7-9 with TRBJ1-1; D may be TRBD1 (5 bases). V shed 2 bases and J shed 3 bases, with 10 bases lying between them. Germline CDR1 is SEHNR and CDR2 is FQNEAQ (reference sequence). CDR3 length: 14 residues.

This clonotype was seen at least ten times. The chain uses TRBV11-2 and TRBJ2-7, with TRBD1 identical over 9 bases. With V trimmed by 5 bases and J by 5 bases, 7 bases remained unmatched. Germline CDR1 reads SGHAT; CDR2 reads FQNNGV. The CDR3 length is 14 residues. In DNA, the CDR3 is TGTGCCAGCAGCCGACAGGGGGTTAGTGACGAGCAGTACTTC. This sequence encodes CASSRQGVSDEQYF. The full variable domain, with the rest looked up from reference TRBV11-2 and TRBJ2-7, is EAGVAQSPRYKIIEKRQSVAFWCNPISGHATLYWYQQILGQGPKLLIQFQNNGVVDDSQLPKDRFSAERLKGVDSTLKIQPAKLEDSAVYLCASSRQGVSDEQYFGPGTRLTVT.

This clonotype was observed a few times. This chain uses TRBV20-1 with TRBJ1-6, with unresolved D. The CDR3 extends over 16 amino acids. Between the trimmed V and J ends, which lost 1 base and 3 bases, there was a span of 13 bases. Germline values: CDR1 DFQATT, CDR2 SNEGSKA (reference sequence). CDR3 DNA sequence: TGCAGTGCTAGAGTGCCTCCGGGTTTCTATAATTCACCCCTCCACTTT. Amino acids: CSARVPPGFYNSPLHF.

This clonotype was recorded a few times. V and J are TRBV30 and TRBJ1-1, with a tentative D call TRBD1 (5 bases). CDR1 GTSNPN and CDR2 SVGIG come from the germline V gene (reference sequence). There are 18 residues in the CDR3. Trimming took off 4 bases at V and 6 bases at J, with 30 bases between the two ends. CDR3 nucleotide sequence: TGTGCCTGGAAGAGGAGATTGTGGGACCGAGAACAAGTAGCTGAAGCTTTCTTT. Translating gives CAWKRRLWDREQVAEAFF.